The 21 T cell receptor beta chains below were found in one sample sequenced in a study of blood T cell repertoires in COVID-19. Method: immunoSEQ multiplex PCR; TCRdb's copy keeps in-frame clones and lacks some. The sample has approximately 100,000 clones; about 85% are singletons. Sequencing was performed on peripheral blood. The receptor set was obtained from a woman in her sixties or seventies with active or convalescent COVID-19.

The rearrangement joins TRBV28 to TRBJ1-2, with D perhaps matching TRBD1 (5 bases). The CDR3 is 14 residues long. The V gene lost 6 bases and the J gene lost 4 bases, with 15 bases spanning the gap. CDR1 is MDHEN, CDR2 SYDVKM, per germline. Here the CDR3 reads CASSKGVDIYGYTF. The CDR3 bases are TGTGCCAGCAGCAAAGGAGTGGACATCTATGGCTACACCTTC.

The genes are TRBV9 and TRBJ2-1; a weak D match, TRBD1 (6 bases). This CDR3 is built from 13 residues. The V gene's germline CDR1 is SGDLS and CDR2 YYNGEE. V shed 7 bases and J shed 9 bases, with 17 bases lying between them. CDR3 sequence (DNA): TGTGCCAGCTCCCTCCAGGGGACGGGTGAGCAGTTCTTC. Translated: CASSLQGTGEQFF.

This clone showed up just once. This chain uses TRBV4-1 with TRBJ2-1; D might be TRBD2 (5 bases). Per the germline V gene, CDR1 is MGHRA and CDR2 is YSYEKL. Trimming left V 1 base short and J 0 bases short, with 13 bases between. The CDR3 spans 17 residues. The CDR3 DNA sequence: TGCGCCAGCAGCCAAGGGGGAGTAGCCGGCTCCTACAATGAGCAGTTCTTC. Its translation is CASSQGGVAGSYNEQFF.

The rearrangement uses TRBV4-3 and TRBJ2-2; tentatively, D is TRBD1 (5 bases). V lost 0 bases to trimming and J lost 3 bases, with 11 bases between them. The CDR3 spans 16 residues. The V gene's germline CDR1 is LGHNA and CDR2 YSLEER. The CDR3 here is CASSQDNLGDTGELFF. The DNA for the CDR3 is TGCGCCAGCAGCCAAGATAACCTAGGGGACACCGGGGAGCTGTTTTTT.

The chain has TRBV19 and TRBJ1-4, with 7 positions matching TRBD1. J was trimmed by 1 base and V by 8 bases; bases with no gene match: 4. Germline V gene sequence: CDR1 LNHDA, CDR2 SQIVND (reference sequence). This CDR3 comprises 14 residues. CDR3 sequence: CASGRQGTNEKLFF. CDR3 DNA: TGTGCCAGTGGAAGACAGGGAACTAATGAAAAACTGTTTTTT.

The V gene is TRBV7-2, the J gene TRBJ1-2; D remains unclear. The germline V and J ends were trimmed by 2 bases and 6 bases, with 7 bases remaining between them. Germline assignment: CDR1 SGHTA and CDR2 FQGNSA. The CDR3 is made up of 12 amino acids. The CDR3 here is CASSLWSDGYTF. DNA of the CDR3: TGTGCCAGCAGCTTATGGAGCGATGGCTACACCTTC.

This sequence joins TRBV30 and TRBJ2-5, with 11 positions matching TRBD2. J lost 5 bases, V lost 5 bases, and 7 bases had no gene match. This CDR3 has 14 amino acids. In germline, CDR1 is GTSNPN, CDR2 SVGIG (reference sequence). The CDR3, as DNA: TGTGCCTGGGGGTCCGGGACTAGCGGTGAGACCCAGTACTTC. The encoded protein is CAWGSGTSGETQYF.

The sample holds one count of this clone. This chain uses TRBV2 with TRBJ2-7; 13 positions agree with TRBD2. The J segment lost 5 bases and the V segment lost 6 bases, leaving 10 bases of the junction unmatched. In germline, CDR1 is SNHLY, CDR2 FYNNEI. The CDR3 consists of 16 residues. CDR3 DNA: TGTGCCAGCAGCGAAATGGGACTAGCGGGAAGGAACGAGCAGTACTTC. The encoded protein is CASSEMGLAGRNEQYF. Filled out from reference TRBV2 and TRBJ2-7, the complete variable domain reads EPEVTQTPSHQVTQMGQEVILRCVPISNHLYFYWYRQILGQKVEFLVSFYNNEISEKSEIFDDQFSVERPDGSNFTLKIRSTKLEDSAMYFCASSEMGLAGRNEQYFGPGTRLTVT.

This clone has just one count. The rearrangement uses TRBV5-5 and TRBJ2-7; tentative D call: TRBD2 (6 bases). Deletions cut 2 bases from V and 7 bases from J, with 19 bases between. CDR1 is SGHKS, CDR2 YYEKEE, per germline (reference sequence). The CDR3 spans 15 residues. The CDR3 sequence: CASSLGGGTYWEQYF. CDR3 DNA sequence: TGTGCCAGCAGCTTAGGTGGCGGGACTTATTGGGAGCAGTACTTC.

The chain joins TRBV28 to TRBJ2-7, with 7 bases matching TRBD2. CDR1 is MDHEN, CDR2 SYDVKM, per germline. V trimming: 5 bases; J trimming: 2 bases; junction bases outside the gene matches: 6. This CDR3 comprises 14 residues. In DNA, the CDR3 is TGTGCCAGCAGTCCCGCCGGGAGGACCTACGAGCAGTACTTC. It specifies CASSPAGRTYEQYF.

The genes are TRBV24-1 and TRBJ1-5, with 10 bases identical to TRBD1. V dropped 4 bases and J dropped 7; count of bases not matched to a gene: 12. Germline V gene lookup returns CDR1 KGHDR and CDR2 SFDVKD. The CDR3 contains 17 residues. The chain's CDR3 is CATSDSHGTGALQPQHF. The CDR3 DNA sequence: TGTGCCACCAGTGACTCCCACGGGACAGGGGCTCTCCAGCCCCAGCATTTT.

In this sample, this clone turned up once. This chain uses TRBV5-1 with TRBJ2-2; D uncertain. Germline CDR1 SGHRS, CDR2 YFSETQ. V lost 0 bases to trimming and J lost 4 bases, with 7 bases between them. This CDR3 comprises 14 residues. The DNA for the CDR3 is TGCGCCAGCAGCTTGGAACTGATCACCGGGGAGCTGTTTTTT. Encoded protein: CASSLELITGELFF.

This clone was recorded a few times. CDR3 sequence reads: CASSPAGETQYF. The CDR3 nucleotides read TGTGCCAGCAGTCCGGCGGGAGAGACCCAGTACTTC. V gene TRBV6-5 combines with J gene TRBJ2-5, with TRBD2 as a possible D gene (5 bases). V lost 5 bases to trimming and J lost 4 bases, with 8 bases between them. Germline lookup yields CDR1 MNHEY and CDR2 SVGAGI. The length of the CDR3 is 12 residues.

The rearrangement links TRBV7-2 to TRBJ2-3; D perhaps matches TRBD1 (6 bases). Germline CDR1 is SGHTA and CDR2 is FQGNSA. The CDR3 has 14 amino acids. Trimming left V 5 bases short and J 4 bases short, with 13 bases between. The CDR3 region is CASSLDSSPDTQYF. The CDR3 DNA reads TGTGCCAGCAGCCTGGACAGTTCTCCAGATACGCAGTATTTT.

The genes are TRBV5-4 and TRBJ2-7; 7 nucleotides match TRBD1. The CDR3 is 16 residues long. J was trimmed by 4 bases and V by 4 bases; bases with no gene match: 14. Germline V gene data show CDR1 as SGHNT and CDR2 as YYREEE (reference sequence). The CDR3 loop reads CASSPRTGIGVYEQYF. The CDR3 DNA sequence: TGTGCCAGCAGCCCCAGGACAGGAATAGGGGTATACGAGCAGTACTTC.

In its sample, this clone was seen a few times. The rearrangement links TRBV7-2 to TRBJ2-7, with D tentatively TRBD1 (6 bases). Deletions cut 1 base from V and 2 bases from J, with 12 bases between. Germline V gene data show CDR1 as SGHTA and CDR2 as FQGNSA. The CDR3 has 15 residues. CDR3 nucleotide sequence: TGTGCCAGCAGCTTAGATGGGGCAGGGGCCTACGAGCAGTACTTC. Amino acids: CASSLDGAGAYEQYF.

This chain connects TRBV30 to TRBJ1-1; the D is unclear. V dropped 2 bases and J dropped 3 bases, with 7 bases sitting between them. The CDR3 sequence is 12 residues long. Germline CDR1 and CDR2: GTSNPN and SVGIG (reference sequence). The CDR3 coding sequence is TGTGCCTGGAGTACCGGGTACACTGAAGCTTTCTTT. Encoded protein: CAWSTGYTEAFF. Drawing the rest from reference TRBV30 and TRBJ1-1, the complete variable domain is SQTIHQWPATLVQPVGSPLSLECTVEGTSNPNLYWYRQAAGRGLQLLFYSVGIGQISSEVPQNLSASRPQDRQFILSSKKLLLSDSGFYLCAWSTGYTEAFFGQGTRLTVV.

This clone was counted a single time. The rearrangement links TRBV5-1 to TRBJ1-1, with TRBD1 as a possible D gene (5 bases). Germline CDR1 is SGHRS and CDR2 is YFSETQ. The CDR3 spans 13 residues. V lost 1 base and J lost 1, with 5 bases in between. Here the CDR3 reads CASSLRGNTEAFF. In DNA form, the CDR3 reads TGCGCCAGCAGCTTGAGGGGGAACACTGAAGCTTTCTTT.

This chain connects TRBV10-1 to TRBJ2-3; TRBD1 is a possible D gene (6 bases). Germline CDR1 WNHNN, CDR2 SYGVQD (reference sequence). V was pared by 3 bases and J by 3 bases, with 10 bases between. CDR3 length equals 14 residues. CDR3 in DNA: TGCGCCAGCAGTGACAGACAGGAAACAGATACGCAGTATTTT. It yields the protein CASSDRQETDTQYF.

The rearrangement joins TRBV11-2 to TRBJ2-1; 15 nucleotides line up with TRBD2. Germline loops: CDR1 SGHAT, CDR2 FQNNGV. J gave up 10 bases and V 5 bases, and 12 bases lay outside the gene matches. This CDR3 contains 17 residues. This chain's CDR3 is CASSRVPRGLAGGEQFF. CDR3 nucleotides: TGTGCCAGCAGCCGGGTCCCCCGGGGACTAGCGGGAGGCGAGCAGTTCTTC.

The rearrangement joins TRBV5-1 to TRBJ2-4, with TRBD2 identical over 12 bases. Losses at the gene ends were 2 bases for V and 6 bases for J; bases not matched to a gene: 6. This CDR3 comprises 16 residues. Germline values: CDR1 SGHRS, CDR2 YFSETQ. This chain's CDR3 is CASSLRLAGAGNIQYF. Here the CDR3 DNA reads TGCGCCAGCAGCTTACGACTAGCGGGGGCCGGAAACATTCAGTACTTC.